This T cell receptor beta chain stems from a study of early T cells in non-severe SARS-CoV-2 infection (dated by TCRdb to the early 2020s). Study-level background: Because TCR sequencing was done on bulk RNA from unsorted whole blood, the alpha and beta chains could not be paired. Points the paper makes about the study in general: VDJdb matching was skewed toward anti-spike CD8 responses, so virus-specific expansions were likely underestimated and private and CD4 specificities were missed.

The library was obtained by 5' RACE. Data came from a NextSeq 500. To correct for sequencing error and PCR bias, the TCR library protocol tagged individual cDNA molecules with unique molecular identifiers. Sequencing covered both TCR alpha and beta chains, and within each sample the abundances of alpha and beta sequences were tightly co-correlated. Per the source publication's procedure: Decombinator V4 was used to perform V gene, J gene and CDR3 annotation of TCR sequences. TCRs were defined as expanded if a significant change between any two time points was detected under a Poisson model with p below 0.0001. TCR abundances were normalised to the total number of TCRs sequenced per sample and expressed as counts per million. MAIT TCRs were defined by TRAV1-2 paired with TRAJ12, TRAJ20 or TRAJ33, and iNKT TCRs by TRAV10 paired with TRAJ18. VDJdb, accessed 1 November 2021, was searched for CMV, EBV and SARS-CoV-2 annotated TCRs, with TCRs annotated for multiple antigens excluded. TCRdb redid the processing of the public reads, applying fastp at Q25 and MiXCR, and retained in-frame beta chains. Rows matching on CDR3 protein sequence are summarized as one entry with the most common DNA and genes. These V and J calls are TCRdb output, not the study's own analysis. Here the sample has 35,000 to 45,000 distinct CDR3 sequences; more than 8% occur a single time. In total, the top ten clones hold roughly 12% of the sample.

Spanning cysteine to phenylalanine, the CDR3 consists of 13 amino acids. The DNA shown is the 39-base CDR3, in frame from base 1. V lost 6 bases and J lost 4 bases, and the count of bases not matched to a germline gene is 4. This clonotype was detected many times. Its cognate antigen has yet to be identified. Per-nucleotide qualities are absent, and no much larger clonotype sits a single base away. This was a case-control study nested in a cohort of healthcare workers in London, UK, who had nasopharyngeal swab PCR tests and blood samples taken every week. Healthcare workers were recruited during the week of the UK lockdown, between 23 and 31 March 2020, and followed weekly for up to roughly 16 weeks.

The sequence is built from TRBV12-3 or TRBV12-4 and TRBJ1-2; TRBD1 fits 8 bases in the junction. Sequenced: whole blood. The receptor was isolated from an adult who was a healthcare worker with PCR-confirmed SARS-CoV-2 infection or an uninfected control (not recorded which). The nucleotides are TGTGCCAGCAGAGGTCAGGGGGCCTATGGCTACACCTTC. It is translated as CASRGQGAYGYTF.